Listed below are T cell receptor beta chains from one sample, sequenced in a study of T cells after yellow fever vaccination. A single record per CDR3 protein comes from TCRdb applying MiXCR to the 5' RACE reads. The sample shows over 150,000 distinct CDR3 sequences, 6.2% of them seen only once. Source: CD4+ T cells sorted from PBMCs, taken on the day of the first yellow fever vaccination. These receptors were obtained from a man younger than 35 who received the YFV17D yellow fever vaccine. Each CDR3 is given with its conserved first and last residue. A D gene is named only where the DNA matches it firmly. Rows may omit the clone size; those that give it use once, few, many or a size class.

CDR3nt | CDR3aa | abundance | d_gene | j_gene | v_gene
TGTGCCAGCAGCGGTCTAGCGGGTACGCAGTATTTT | CASSGLAGTQYF | many | TRBD2 | TRBJ2-3 | TRBV3-1
TGCGCCAGCAGCCCCAGTGGAAGCACAGATACGCAGTATTTT | CASSPSGSTDTQYF | many | - | TRBJ2-3 | TRBV5-1
TGTGCCAGCAGCTTAGAGGCTAGCGGGGTACAAGAGACCCAGTACTTC | CASSLEASGVQETQYF | many | TRBD2 | TRBJ2-5 | TRBV7-8
TGTGCCAGCAGCCCCAGAGGGGGACAGGGGATCCGGTACTTC | CASSPRGGQGIRYF | few | TRBD1 | TRBJ2-5 | TRBV7-2
TGCAGCGCCCGCGGACATTTGAACACTGAAGCTTTCTTT | CSARGHLNTEAFF | - | - | TRBJ1-1 | TRBV29-1
TGTGCCAGCAGTTTGGGGACAGCGCCGGGCCGGCTCCAAGAGACCCAGTACTTC | CASSLGTAPGRLQETQYF | - | TRBD1 | TRBJ2-5 | TRBV12-3/TRBV12-4
TGTGCCAGCAGCCTGATCAATAGCAATCAGCCCCAGCATTTT | CASSLINSNQPQHF | many | - | TRBJ1-5 | TRBV7-9
TGTGCCAGCAGTCTGTGGACGGGCCAGGGGGAGACCCAGTACTTC | CASSLWTGQGETQYF | few | - | TRBJ2-5 | TRBV5-5
TGTGCCAGCCATCCCTCCGTGGGCGCGCCAGATACGCAGTATTTT | CASHPSVGAPDTQYF | - | - | TRBJ2-3 | TRBV12-3/TRBV12-4
TGCGCCAGCAGTGAGTCTAGGAGGGGGGATGAGCAGTTCTTC | CASSESRRGDEQFF | many | - | TRBJ2-1 | TRBV5-1
TGTGCCAGCAGCTCCGGCGGATTAGCCAAAAACATTCAGTACTTC | CASSSGGLAKNIQYF | - | - | TRBJ2-4 | TRBV5-4
TGTGCCAGCAGCCAAGATAGGCCAGGGCTTGGGGGAAACATTCAGTACTTC | CASSQDRPGLGGNIQYF | many | - | TRBJ2-4 | TRBV4-2
TGTGCCAGCAGCCAAGGACCGGGGGGGAATCAGCCCCAGCATTTT | CASSQGPGGNQPQHF | many | - | TRBJ1-5 | TRBV4-2
TGTGCCAGCTCACCCAGGGGGTCTACAGATACGCAGTATTTT | CASSPRGSTDTQYF | few | TRBD1 | TRBJ2-3 | TRBV18
TGCGCCAGCAGCTTGGGGGTCACTAGCGGGGGGGCCAATGAGCAGTTCTTC | CASSLGVTSGGANEQFF | - | TRBD2 | TRBJ2-1 | TRBV5-1
TGCGCCAGCAAACTGGAGAACACTGAAGCTTTCTTT | CASKLENTEAFF | - | - | TRBJ1-1 | TRBV5-1
TGTGCCAGCAGTTACGGAGGGGGCAACTACAATGAGCAGTTCTTC | CASSYGGGNYNEQFF | many | - | TRBJ2-1 | TRBV6-2/TRBV6-3
TGTGCCAGCAGTTACTCGACCGGCCTAAAAGATACGCAGTATTTT | CASSYSTGLKDTQYF | few | - | TRBJ2-3 | TRBV6-5
TGTGCCAGCAGCTCCCCCCGTTTTTACAATGAGCAGTTCTTC | CASSSPRFYNEQFF | - | - | TRBJ2-1 | TRBV7-2
TGTGCCAGCAGCCAAGAGGGGGGGGCCGGCCGGGGTCAGCCCCAGCATTTT | CASSQEGGAGRGQPQHF | - | - | TRBJ1-5 | TRBV4-2
TGTGCCAGCCGGCGGGATGGCTATGGCTACACCTTC | CASRRDGYGYTF | few | - | TRBJ1-2 | TRBV3-1
TGTGCCAGCAGCTTAGCTCGGACAGACCCTTCCTACGAGCAGTACTTC | CASSLARTDPSYEQYF | - | - | TRBJ2-7 | TRBV7-2
TGTGCCAGCAGCTTAGCCCGGGGACCGCAAGAGACCCAGTACTTC | CASSLARGPQETQYF | many | - | TRBJ2-5 | TRBV7-2
TGCAGTGCTAGAGTCGGGTTAGGCGGGACTAGCGGGGGCCAGTCCTACAATGAGCAGTTCTTC | CSARVGLGGTSGGQSYNEQFF | - | TRBD2 | TRBJ2-1 | TRBV20-1
TGTGCCAGCAGCTTGACCCGGGGCGGAGAGACCCAGTACTTC | CASSLTRGGETQYF | - | - | TRBJ2-5 | TRBV5-6
- | CASSYTFGSPLHF | many | - | TRBJ1-6 | TRBV6-5
TGTGCCAGCAGCTTAGACAGGCGCTTCGGCAAGAACACTGAAGCTTTCTTT | CASSLDRRFGKNTEAFF | few | - | TRBJ1-1 | TRBV7-8
TGCGCCAGCAGCTTGGCCGCGCTGACTCCTGAAGCTTTCTTT | CASSLAALTPEAFF | - | - | TRBJ1-1 | TRBV5-1
TGTGCCAGCAGCTTCGGTGTTACGACAGATACGCAGTATTTT | CASSFGVTTDTQYF | few | - | TRBJ2-3 | TRBV5-6
TGTGCCAGCAGCTTATATCGGGGGGGAGGTGAGCAGTTCTTC | CASSLYRGGGEQFF | many | TRBD2 | TRBJ2-1 | TRBV7-2
TGTGCCAGCAGCTTAACAGGGGACTCCTACAATGAGCAGTTCTTC | CASSLTGDSYNEQFF | many | - | TRBJ2-1 | TRBV7-3
TGTGCCAGCAGCCAGACCCCCTTCACTAGGGTCTCCTACAATGAGCAGTTCTTC | CASSQTPFTRVSYNEQFF | - | - | TRBJ2-1 | TRBV4-2
TGTGCCAGCAGCTTAGGCCGGCACAATGAGCAGTTCTTC | CASSLGRHNEQFF | few | - | TRBJ2-1 | TRBV7-2
TGTGCCATCAGTGAGAACCCGGGACAGTATAATTCACCCCTCCACTTT | CAISENPGQYNSPLHF | - | TRBD1 | TRBJ1-6 | TRBV10-3
TGCGCCAGCAGCTTGGAAGTTGCGAACACCGGGGAGCTGTTTTTT | CASSLEVANTGELFF | few | - | TRBJ2-2 | TRBV5-1
TGCAGCGTTGAACCCAGCGAAGCAGATACGCAGTATTTT | CSVEPSEADTQYF | many | - | TRBJ2-3 | TRBV29-1
TGTGCCAGCAGCTTAGTCGGGGGAGACTATGGCTACACCTTC | CASSLVGGDYGYTF | many | - | TRBJ1-2 | TRBV7-2
TGTGCCAGCAGCCCTTTTAGGACCGGGGAGCTGTTTTTT | CASSPFRTGELFF | many | - | TRBJ2-2 | TRBV7-2
TGTGCCAGCAGCCAAGATAATAGCAATCAGTCCCAGCATTTT | CASSQDNSNQSQHF | - | - | TRBJ1-5 | TRBV3-1
TGCGCCAGCAGCCAAAACCCGGGACAGGCCGATGAAAAACTGTTTTTT | CASSQNPGQADEKLFF | many | TRBD1 | TRBJ1-4 | TRBV4-3
TGTGCCAGCAGCTTGATAGGGTCCCCCTACGAGCAGTACTTC | CASSLIGSPYEQYF | many | - | TRBJ2-7 | TRBV7-2